What follows describes a single T cell receptor (beta chain). It has no known antigen specificity. There are no base qualities to consult, and no much larger clone falls within one base. This specimen belongs to a study of a mutant IDH1 vaccine in newly diagnosed glioma (dated by TCRdb to about 2021). Some background on the complete study: Vaccination started 4-6 weeks after radiotherapy alone, or was given together with temozolomide cycles in the groups whose treatment included chemotherapy. Of the 32 treated patients, roughly 60% were male and 37.5% were female, and the mean age was approximately 40 years. Prior to enrollment, patients had been given standard therapy consisting of radiotherapy alone, temozolomide alone, or radiochemotherapy with temozolomide, with the combination given to most patients. Visit V12 was the week-35 safety follow-up and visit V13 was the week-47 end of study. Peripheral blood samples were drawn at six visits, namely V03 (baseline), V05, V07, V10, V12 and V13. For exploratory analyses, longitudinal TCRB deep sequencing was carried out in about two dozen treated patients wherever samples were available.

Study-level results and caveats: PBMC samples for TCRB deep sequencing were selected based on availability. The authors stated that sample limitations prevented analyses of patient blood samples from being reproduced. No apparent relationship was observed between pseudoprogression and alterations in the top peripheral T cell clonotypes detected by TCRB sequencing. Vaccine-induced immune responses across multiple MHC alleles were detected in approximately 93% of patients.

The time point label, read with the paper, signifies: week 47, end of study. Every vaccine dose consisted of 300 ug of a 20-mer mutant IDH1 peptide in Montanide, administered subcutaneously together with topical imiquimod. Eight vaccinations were administered to patients in weeks 1, 3, 5, 7, 11, 15, 19 and 23, corresponding to visits V03 through V10. Donors had newly diagnosed WHO grade 3 or 4 IDH1-mutant astrocytomas with loss of nuclear ATRX. The samples were drawn from NOA16, a multicentre, single-arm, open-label phase I trial in Germany that tested a mutant IDH1 peptide vaccine in humans for the first time. Genomic DNA for TCRB sequencing was isolated from EDTA blood with the DNeasy Blood and Tissue Kit. Library construction relied on the immunoSEQ multiplex PCR assay. Rearranged TCR beta chain sequences were amplified using the hsTCRB Kit according to the manufacturer's protocol. TCRB libraries were sequenced on an Illumina MiSeq. Per the original workflow: Demultiplexing, trimming and gene mapping were performed with the kit vendor's proprietary platform. Imported from immuneACCESS, the table was reduced by TCRdb to in-frame sequences with V and J called. These copies leave out some clones; in studies compared against another copy, an unresolved V gene accounts for under half, and the cause of the remainder is not known. V and J calls and clone size are as listed in that table; D and trimming were resolved from the DNA. The sample table shows tens of thousands of clones, and 82% are seen once. The ten largest clones capture roughly a sixth of the sample.

The clonotype was recovered from a young man with glioma. Some clones in this sample may be carry-over from other donors' samples. The sample here was PBMCs, taken from a glioma patient whose treatment included an IDH1 peptide vaccine.

The nucleotide sequence reads TGCGCCAGCAGCACAGACACGTTGGGCTACACCTTC. Translated, this is CASSTDTLGYTF. The V and J genes are TRBV5-1 and TRBJ1-2, with the identity of the D gene unclear. V lost 4 bases and J lost 8 bases; the stretch between them is 12 bases long. Measured from the cysteine to the phenylalanine, the CDR3 is 12 residues long. CDR3 DNA is the only sequence kept; it has 36 bases, read in frame from the first base. The germline V gene supplies CDR1 SGHRS and CDR2 YFSETQ.